The rows below give T cell receptor beta chains drawn from one sample of a study of blood T cell repertoires in COVID-19. Generated by immunoSEQ multiplex PCR, the TCRdb table keeps only in-frame clones and is missing some. The profile covers approximately 160,000 clones, with about four fifths appearing a single time and around 3.5% taken by the ten largest. The sequencing sample was made of peripheral blood. These receptor sequences come from an elderly woman with acute or convalescent COVID-19. Both conserved end residues are part of each CDR3. The D gene is left open where the match is weak. Some rows mark clone size as missing; the rest say once, few, many or name a class of expanded clone.

V	J	size	D	CDR3	DNA
TRBV2	TRBJ2-4	few	TRBD2	CASRFRTSGGPGDIQYF	TGTGCCAGCAGGTTTAGGACTAGCGGGGGGCCGGGGGACATTCAGTACTTC
TRBV13	TRBJ1-3	few	TRBD1	CASSRRGLTGNTIYF	TGTGCCAGCAGTCGGAGGGGGCTGACTGGAAACACCATATATTTT
TRBV6-1	TRBJ2-7	NA	TRBD2	CASSEVAGVGYEQYF	TGTGCCAGCAGTGAAGTGGCGGGAGTTGGCTACGAGCAGTACTTC
TRBV30	TRBJ2-5	NA	TRBD2	CAFSGVETQYF	TGTGCCTTCAGCGGGGTAGAGACCCAGTACTTC
TRBV25-1	TRBJ1-4	NA	NA	CASSKTNPTNEKLFF	TGTGCCAGCAGTAAGACAAACCCAACTAATGAAAAACTGTTTTTT
TRBV5-1	TRBJ1-1	NA	NA	CASSPTAGDTEAFF	TGCGCCAGCAGCCCCACTGCGGGGGACACTGAAGCTTTCTTT
TRBV7-2	TRBJ1-4	few	NA	CASSLGWDNDEKLFF	TGTGCCAGCAGCTTAGGATGGGACAACGATGAAAAACTGTTTTTT
TRBV6-1	TRBJ1-1	NA	TRBD1	CASSEDRLNTEAFF	TGTGCCAGCAGTGAGGACAGGTTAAACACTGAAGCTTTCTTT
TRBV19	TRBJ2-3	NA	NA	CASGFAADTQYF	TGTGCCAGCGGCTTTGCGGCAGATACGCAGTATTTT
TRBV15	TRBJ2-3	NA	NA	CATSRDSVADTQYF	TGTGCCACCAGCAGAGATAGCGTCGCAGATACGCAGTATTTT